A single T cell receptor beta chain is shown here with its context. What it binds is unknown. The CDR3 has 13 residues. Germline assignment: CDR1 SGHTA and CDR2 FQGNSA. The germline V and J ends were trimmed by 5 bases and 5 bases, with 11 bases remaining between them. This sample stems from a study of blood T cells in healthy people across ages. Per-sample yields of isolated PBMCs were at least 6.5 million. With a J-beta primer mix and a sample-barcoded 5' primer, a second PCR ran about 6 to 11 cycles. TCRdb re-called the 5' RACE reads through MiXCR, storing one row per CDR3 protein. The data show 750,000 to 1,000,000 distinct CDR3 sequences, 25% to 35% seen once. Study results and limitations: Leaving the PBMCs unsorted stopped any conclusive comparison of naive versus antigen-experienced cells. Both higher diversity and more naive CD4+ cells marked long-lived donors when set against aged donors.

The sample also formed part of further work on T cells of mothers and their children. That paper adds: Each mother yielded more than 9.5 million TCR beta CDR3 reads. Each child yielded a few million reads.

The TCR was taken from a woman between 35 and 50 years old in good health. The sample was blood. The chain couples TRBV7-2 to TRBJ2-3, with D unclear. CDR3 loop: CASSQLTRDTQYF. In nucleotides, the CDR3 is TGTGCCAGCAGCCAATTGACGAGAGATACGCAGTATTTT.